The T cell receptor beta chain described here comes from a study of blood T cell repertoires in COVID-19. Assay used: immunoSEQ multiplex PCR; TCRdb lists only in-frame clones, some missing. This sample yields about 150,000 clones, of which about 85% are seen a single time; 8.3% belongs to the top ten. CDR3 size: 13 residues. Trimming removed 2 bases at V and 3 bases at J, with 4 bases between. The germline CDR1 and CDR2 sequences are LNHDA and SQIVND (reference sequence). The sequence derives from a woman aged 55-69 years with COVID-19, enrolled during active disease. Input material: peripheral blood. This rearrangement joins TRBV19 to TRBJ2-2; the D is unclear. CDR3 region: CASSITHTGELFF. Written as DNA, the CDR3 is TGTGCCAGTAGTATAACACACACCGGGGAGCTGTTTTTT.